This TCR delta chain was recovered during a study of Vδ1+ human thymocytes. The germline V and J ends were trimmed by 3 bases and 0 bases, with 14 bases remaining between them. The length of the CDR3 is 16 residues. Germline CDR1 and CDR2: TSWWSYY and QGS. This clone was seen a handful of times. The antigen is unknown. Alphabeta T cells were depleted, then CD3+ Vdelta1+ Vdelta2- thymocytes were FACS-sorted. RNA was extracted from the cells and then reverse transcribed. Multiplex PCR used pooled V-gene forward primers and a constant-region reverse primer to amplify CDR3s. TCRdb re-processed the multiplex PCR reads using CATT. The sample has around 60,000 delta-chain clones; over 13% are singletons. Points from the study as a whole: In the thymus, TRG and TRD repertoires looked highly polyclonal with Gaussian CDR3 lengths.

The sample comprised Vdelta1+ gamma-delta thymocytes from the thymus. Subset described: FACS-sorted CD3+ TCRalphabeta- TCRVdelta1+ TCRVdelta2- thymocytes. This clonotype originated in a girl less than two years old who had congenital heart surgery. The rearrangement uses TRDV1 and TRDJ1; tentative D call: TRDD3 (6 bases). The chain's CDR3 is CALGDWIPRYTDKLIF. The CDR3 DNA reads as TGTGCTCTTGGGGACTGGATACCTCGGTACACCGATAAACTCATCTTT.